This entry concerns a single T cell receptor beta chain. This sample is drawn from a study of blood T cell repertoires in COVID-19. Study in general: Material from acute and convalescent COVID-19 was sourced from the United States, Italy and Spain.

Authors' analysis steps: Reference gene primer amplification in the assay estimated nucleated cell counts. The repertoire was sequenced with immunoSEQ multiplex PCR; TCRdb's copy has only in-frame clones and lacks some. The DNA was the basis for D and trimming; V, J and clone size are from that table. The data show 180,000 or so clones, around 85% seen once. Per the germline V gene, CDR1 is MNHEY and CDR2 is SMNVEV (reference sequence). J lost 2 bases, V lost 10 bases, and 2 bases had no gene match. CDR3 length: 13 amino acids. Sequenced material: peripheral blood. The receptor's source is a person in their 70s with COVID-19, enrolled during active disease. The rearrangement links TRBV27 to TRBJ2-7; 13 bases fit TRBD2. The chain's CDR3 is CATGLAGTYEQYF. As DNA, the CDR3 is TGTGCCACGGGACTAGCGGGAACCTACGAGCAGTACTTC.